A selection of T cell receptor beta chains follows, all from one sample in a study of T cell responses to AZD1222 COVID-19 vaccine. Sequenced by immunoSEQ multiplex PCR; TCRdb stores in-frame clones only, minus some. The data show 90,000 to 110,000 clones, 90% to 95% seen once. The specimen was peripheral blood, collected on day 0 of AZD1222 vaccination. These receptor sequences come from an adult in good health. Each CDR3 is given with its conserved first and last residue. The order of the fields is CDR3 DNA, CDR3 protein, V gene, CDR3 length, J gene, D gene, clone size. The D gene is left open where the match is weak. Clone size is not always given. Where it is, it says once, few, many or a class for expanded clones.

TGTGCCAGCAGCCGGGCAAAACTCAGCTCTGGGGCCAACGTCCTGACTTTC	CASSRAKLSSGANVLTF	TRBV4-2	17	TRBJ2-6	.	.
TGTGCCTGGATGCGGCCGACAGGGGGCGATTCACCCCTCCACTTT	CAWMRPTGGDSPLHF	TRBV30	15	TRBJ1-6	TRBD1	.
TGCGCCAGCAGCCAAGTAAGCCACCTAGTCGGTAATTCACCCCTCCACTTT	CASSQVSHLVGNSPLHF	TRBV4-1	17	TRBJ1-6	.	.
TGTGCCAGCAGCCAAGATCTTTTAGGGGGGAACACCGGGGAGCTGTTTTTT	CASSQDLLGGNTGELFF	TRBV3-1/TRBV3-2	17	TRBJ2-2	.	.
TGTGCCAGCAGTGAAGCGCGGTCGGCTGAAGCTTTCTTT	CASSEARSAEAFF	TRBV6-1	13	TRBJ1-1	.	few
TGTGCCAGCAGCTTAGTAGGGACAGGCTATGGCTACACCTTC	CASSLVGTGYGYTF	TRBV7-2	14	TRBJ1-2	TRBD1	.
TGTGCCATCAGTGAGTCCCTAGCGGGCTTCACAGATACGCAGTATTTT	CAISESLAGFTDTQYF	TRBV10-3	16	TRBJ2-3	TRBD2	.
TGTGCCAGCTCACGGGCCAACAATGAGCAGTTCTTC	CASSRANNEQFF	TRBV18	12	TRBJ2-1	.	.
TGTGCCAGCAGAAGTTCGAACACTGAAGCTTTCTTT	CASRSSNTEAFF	TRBV3-1/TRBV3-2	12	TRBJ1-1	.	.
TGTGCCAGTAGTATCTCTCCCAACGAGCAGTACTTC	CASSISPNEQYF	TRBV19	12	TRBJ2-7	.	once
TGTGCCAGCAGCGTAGTTCCGGGAGGCACTGAAGCTTTCTTT	CASSVVPGGTEAFF	TRBV9	14	TRBJ1-1	.	.
TGTGCCTGGAGTTTTGGGAATAGCAATCAGCCCCAGCATTTT	CAWSFGNSNQPQHF	TRBV30	14	TRBJ1-5	.	.
TGTGCCAGCAGCCCTTCGCGCGGGGGCAATCAGCCCCAGCATTTT	CASSPSRGGNQPQHF	TRBV3-1/TRBV3-2	15	TRBJ1-5	.	.
TGTGCCAGCAGCCAACAGACTGTTGGAAACACCATATATTTT	CASSQQTVGNTIYF	TRBV3-1/TRBV3-2	14	TRBJ1-3	.	.
TGCAGTGCTAGTGGGGAAGACTATGGCTACACCTTC	CSASGEDYGYTF	TRBV20-1	12	TRBJ1-2	.	once
TGCGCCAGCAGCTTGGCCCAGGGTCGGGACACTGAAGCTTTCTTT	CASSLAQGRDTEAFF	TRBV5-1	15	TRBJ1-1	.	.
TGTGCCAGCAGCGTAGGGGGACACTCTGGAGGGGTCTACGAGCAGTACTTC	CASSVGGHSGGVYEQYF	TRBV9	17	TRBJ2-7	.	.
TGTGCCAGCAGCTTAACACAGGGGCCTTACAATGAGCAGTTCTTC	CASSLTQGPYNEQFF	TRBV7-3	15	TRBJ2-1	TRBD1	.
TGCGCCAGCAGCCAAATGAAGAGGGGAAGTTCACCCCTCCACTTT	CASSQMKRGSSPLHF	TRBV4-3	15	TRBJ1-6	.	.
TGTGCCAGCAGTCTCACCAGGGGCGGCTATGGCTACACCTTC	CASSLTRGGYGYTF	TRBV6-5	14	TRBJ1-2	.	.
TGTGCCAGCAGCGGGTGGGACAGCAAGAATTCACCCCTCCACTTT	CASSGWDSKNSPLHF	TRBV7-8	15	TRBJ1-6	TRBD1	.
TGTGCCAGCAGTCGAGACGTTAACTATGGCTACACCTTC	CASSRDVNYGYTF	TRBV2	13	TRBJ1-2	.	.
TGTGCCAGCAGGCGGGACATCCTCGACGAGCAGTACTTC	CASRRDILDEQYF	TRBV28	13	TRBJ2-7	.	.
TGTGCCAGCAGCGAAAAAGTAAATCCTGGAAACACCATATATTTT	CASSEKVNPGNTIYF	TRBV9	15	TRBJ1-3	.	.
TGTGCCAGCAGCCAAGCCCTTTTGACTGGCGGTGGCTACACCTTC	CASSQALLTGGGYTF	TRBV3-1/TRBV3-2	15	TRBJ1-2	.	.
TGTGCCAGCAGCGACCCAGGGTTTCCAGATGGCTACACCTTC	CASSDPGFPDGYTF	TRBV7-9	14	TRBJ1-2	.	.
TGTGCCAGCTCACAGCGACAGTCGAACACCGGGGAGCTGTTTTTT	CASSQRQSNTGELFF	TRBV18	15	TRBJ2-2	.	.
TGTGCCAGCAGTTACTCCGGACAGGGGAACACTGAAGCTTTCTTT	CASSYSGQGNTEAFF	TRBV6-5	15	TRBJ1-1	TRBD1	.
TGTGCCAGTTCAAGGGCGGGGAGTCAGCCCCAGCATTTT	CASSRAGSQPQHF	TRBV2	13	TRBJ1-5	.	.
TGTGCCAGCTCCGAAACTAGCGACCCGGCCTACGAGCAGTACTTC	CASSETSDPAYEQYF	TRBV18	15	TRBJ2-7	TRBD2	once
TGTGCCAGCAGCTTAGAACAGGGGATCGCCTATGGCTACACCTTC	CASSLEQGIAYGYTF	TRBV7-6	15	TRBJ1-2	TRBD1	.
TGTGCCAGCAGCGCTCAGGGGGGGGAAAAACTGTTTTTT	CASSAQGGEKLFF	TRBV7-2	13	TRBJ1-4	TRBD1	.
TGTGCCAGCAGCCATCCCCTGACAGGGCAGACTGAAGCTTTCTTT	CASSHPLTGQTEAFF	TRBV4-2	15	TRBJ1-1	TRBD1	.
TGCAGCGTTGAAGATCTGGGGGCGGGGACTGAAGCTTTCTTT	CSVEDLGAGTEAFF	TRBV29-1	14	TRBJ1-1	.	.
TGTGCCAGCAGTGTCTTTAGGGCAGGGGGCTACATAAATGAAAAACTGTTTTTT	CASSVFRAGGYINEKLFF	TRBV2	18	TRBJ1-4	TRBD1	.
TGTGCCAGCAGTCTAGGACAGCTTTACGAGCAGTACTTC	CASSLGQLYEQYF	TRBV7-2	13	TRBJ2-7	.	.
TGTGCCATCAGTGGACAGGGAGTAGGAGAGACCCAGTACTTC	CAISGQGVGETQYF	TRBV10-3	14	TRBJ2-5	TRBD1	.
TGTGCCAGCAGTGTGGCGGGGGCTGACACTGAAGCTTTCTTT	CASSVAGADTEAFF	TRBV2	14	TRBJ1-1	.	.
TGTGCCAGCAGCGGCCGACAGGGGGCTGAAGCTTTCTTT	CASSGRQGAEAFF	TRBV7-9	13	TRBJ1-1	TRBD1	.
TGTGCCAGCAGCCACGGACTCCTGAGCTCCTACAATGAGCAGTTCTTC	CASSHGLLSSYNEQFF	TRBV5-5	16	TRBJ2-1	.	.
TGTGCCAGCAGTTACGGACCGGGAGCCATTTATGGCTACACCTTC	CASSYGPGAIYGYTF	TRBV6-5	15	TRBJ1-2	.	.
TGTGCCAGCAGCTTAGGACTAGTGCAAGAGACCCAGTACTTC	CASSLGLVQETQYF	TRBV7-8	14	TRBJ2-5	.	.